These T cell receptor beta chains were read from a single sample in a study of OX40 agonist ivuxolimab in advanced cancers. This table comes from immunoSEQ multiplex PCR, and its TCRdb copy is limited to in-frame clones, with some not included. The sample lists approximately 10,000 clones, approximately 86% occurring once. This specimen was CD4+ or CD8+ T cells sorted from blood, taken in a trial of the OX40 agonist ivuxolimab. The origin of the receptors is an adult with an advanced solid tumor such as melanoma, head and neck, liver or kidney cancer. CDR3s include the opening cysteine and the closing phenylalanine or tryptophan. Fields, in order: V gene, J gene, CDR3 length, D gene, clone size, CDR3 protein, CDR3 DNA. The D gene is left open where the match is weak. Clone size is stated in some rows and not others, as once, few, many or a class when expanded.

V: TRBV4-2
J: TRBJ2-7
length: 16
D: TRBD1
size: NA
CDR3: CASSQDWQGASYEQYF
DNA: TGTGCCAGCAGCCAAGATTGGCAGGGGGCCTCCTACGAGCAGTACTTC

V: TRBV7-4
J: TRBJ2-5
length: 14
D: TRBD1
size: NA
CDR3: CASSPGQHWETQYF
DNA: TGTGCCAGCAGCCCGGGACAGCATTGGGAGACCCAGTACTTC

V: TRBV13
J: TRBJ2-7
length: 15
D: NA
size: NA
CDR3: CASSLDPWGAGEQYF
DNA: TGTGCCAGCAGCTTAGACCCATGGGGGGCGGGCGAGCAGTACTTC

V: TRBV27
J: TRBJ1-6
length: 14
D: TRBD1
size: NA
CDR3: CASSSGQGNSPLHF
DNA: TGTGCCAGCAGTTCGGGACAGGGGAATTCACCCCTCCACTTT

V: TRBV10-1
J: TRBJ1-5
length: 15
D: NA
size: NA
CDR3: CASSEPKWSNQPQHF
DNA: TGCGCCAGCAGTGAGCCTAAGTGGAGCAATCAGCCCCAGCATTTT

V: TRBV5-1
J: TRBJ2-1
length: 13
D: NA
size: NA
CDR3: CASSLGQYNEQFF
DNA: TGCGCCAGCAGCTTGGGACAGTACAATGAGCAGTTCTTC

V: TRBV15
J: TRBJ2-1
length: 16
D: NA
size: once
CDR3: CATSRDLGGAYNEQFF
DNA: TGTGCCACCAGCAGAGATCTCGGGGGAGCCTACAATGAGCAGTTCTTC

V: TRBV27
J: TRBJ2-1
length: 13
D: NA
size: medium-sized
CDR3: CASSLSQVGEQFF
DNA: TGTGCCAGCAGCCTTTCCCAGGTCGGTGAGCAGTTCTTC

V: TRBV28
J: TRBJ2-7
length: 14
D: NA
size: once
CDR3: CASSLATSLREQYF
DNA: TGTGCCAGCAGTTTAGCGACTAGTTTGCGCGAGCAGTACTTC

V: TRBV27
J: TRBJ2-3
length: 17
D: NA
size: NA
CDR3: CASSPTPRIGGTDTQYF
DNA: TGTGCCAGCAGTCCCACCCCTAGGATTGGAGGCACAGATACGCAGTATTTT

V: TRBV30
J: TRBJ2-1
length: 14
D: TRBD2
size: NA
CDR3: CAWSMTSGSNEQFF
DNA: TGTGCCTGGAGTATGACTAGCGGGAGCAATGAGCAGTTCTTC

V: TRBV11-1
J: TRBJ2-3
length: 16
D: NA
size: NA
CDR3: CASSLVPGASTDTQYF
DNA: TGTGCCAGCAGCTTAGTGCCGGGAGCGAGTACAGATACGCAGTATTTT

V: TRBV28
J: TRBJ2-4
length: 13
D: NA
size: NA
CDR3: CASSLPGLNIQYF
DNA: TGTGCCAGCAGTTTGCCGGGCCTGAACATTCAGTACTTC

V: TRBV7-2
J: TRBJ1-5
length: 14
D: NA
size: NA
CDR3: CASSLGDPNQPQHF
DNA: TGTGCCAGCAGCTTAGGGGACCCCAATCAGCCCCAGCATTTT

V: TRBV7-9
J: TRBJ2-7
length: 13
D: NA
size: NA
CDR3: CASSPDGSYEQYF
DNA: TGTGCCAGCAGCCCGGACGGCTCCTACGAGCAGTACTTC

V: TRBV27
J: TRBJ2-3
length: 16
D: NA
size: NA
CDR3: CASSLTKVSGVDTQYF
DNA: TGTGCCAGCAGTTTAACCAAAGTCTCGGGTGTGGATACGCAGTATTTT

V: TRBV27
J: TRBJ1-6
length: 14
D: NA
size: NA
CDR3: CASSLSGTSSPLHF
DNA: TGTGCCAGCAGCTTATCCGGGACGTCTTCACCCCTCCACTTT

V: TRBV7-3
J: TRBJ2-7
length: 13
D: NA
size: NA
CDR3: CASSLDFAYEQYF
DNA: TGTGCCAGCAGCTTAGATTTCGCCTACGAGCAGTACTTC

V: TRBV27
J: TRBJ2-7
length: 13
D: NA
size: NA
CDR3: CASSFRGDGEQYF
DNA: TGTGCCAGCAGTTTTAGGGGAGATGGCGAGCAGTACTTC

V: TRBV5-4
J: TRBJ1-1
length: 13
D: TRBD1
size: few
CDR3: CASSPGTGYEAFF
DNA: TGTGCCAGCAGTCCCGGGACAGGGTATGAAGCTTTCTTT

V: TRBV5-1
J: TRBJ2-1
length: 14
D: NA
size: NA
CDR3: CASSLSSLWNEQFF
DNA: TGCGCCAGCAGCTTGTCCAGCCTCTGGAATGAGCAGTTCTTC

V: TRBV6-5
J: TRBJ1-2
length: 15
D: NA
size: NA
CDR3: CASLTQDQRAYGYTF
DNA: TGTGCCAGCCTTACCCAGGACCAAAGGGCGTATGGCTACACCTTC

V: TRBV15
J: TRBJ1-2
length: 15
D: TRBD1
size: NA
CDR3: CATSRRDSRNYGYTF
DNA: TGTGCCACCAGCAGGAGGGACAGTCGGAACTATGGCTACACCTTC

V: TRBV4-2
J: TRBJ1-5
length: 14
D: TRBD1
size: NA
CDR3: CASKPTGEGQPQHF
DNA: TGTGCCAGCAAACCGACAGGGGAAGGTCAGCCCCAGCATTTT

V: TRBV30
J: TRBJ1-2
length: 13
D: NA
size: NA
CDR3: CAWSVPGNYGYTF
DNA: TGTGCCTGGAGTGTCCCTGGCAACTATGGCTACACCTTC

V: TRBV5-5
J: TRBJ2-7
length: 16
D: NA
size: NA
CDR3: CASSFTQGKVIYEQYF
DNA: TGTGCCAGCAGCTTCACGCAGGGGAAGGTTATCTACGAGCAGTACTTC

V: TRBV4-1
J: TRBJ2-7
length: 16
D: NA
size: medium-sized
CDR3: CASSQVLSNRLHEQYF
DNA: TGCGCCAGCAGCCAAGTATTATCGAACAGGCTCCACGAGCAGTACTTC

V: TRBV7-9
J: TRBJ1-1
length: 14
D: TRBD1
size: NA
CDR3: CASSDRDRQTEAFF
DNA: TGTGCCAGCAGCGATCGGGACAGACAGACTGAAGCTTTCTTT

V: TRBV4-2
J: TRBJ2-7
length: 17
D: TRBD2
size: NA
CDR3: CASSQDSPSGSVHEQYF
DNA: TGTGCCAGCAGCCAAGACTCGCCTAGCGGGAGTGTCCACGAGCAGTACTTC

V: TRBV6-5
J: TRBJ2-7
length: 13
D: NA
size: NA
CDR3: CASSLAGSYEQYF
DNA: TGTGCCAGCAGTTTGGCGGGTTCCTACGAGCAGTACTTC

V: TRBV11-1
J: TRBJ1-1
length: 15
D: NA
size: NA
CDR3: CASSLDEGGNTEAFF
DNA: TGTGCCAGCAGCTTAGACGAGGGCGGGAACACTGAAGCTTTCTTT

V: TRBV7-9
J: TRBJ2-1
length: 18
D: TRBD2
size: NA
CDR3: CASSSGLAGGPTYNEQFF
DNA: TGTGCCAGCTCCTCCGGGCTAGCGGGAGGGCCAACCTACAATGAGCAGTTCTTC

V: TRBV6-1
J: TRBJ2-7
length: 15
D: NA
size: NA
CDR3: CASGGRGTGSYEQYF
DNA: TGTGCCAGTGGGGGGAGGGGTACAGGGAGTTACGAGCAGTACTTC

V: TRBV28
J: TRBJ1-2
length: 18
D: TRBD1
size: few
CDR3: CASSPIGTGGVANYGYTF
DNA: TGTGCCAGCAGTCCGATCGGGACAGGGGGCGTAGCTAACTATGGCTACACCTTC

V: TRBV12-5
J: TRBJ2-6
length: 18
D: NA
size: NA
CDR3: CASGSICSGQSRANVLTF
DNA: TGTGCTAGTGGTTCGATTTGTTCAGGACAAAGTCGGGCCAACGTCCTGACTTTC

V: TRBV30
J: TRBJ2-7
length: 19
D: TRBD2
size: NA
CDR3: CAWRPDPTGLADLSYEQYF
DNA: TGTGCCTGGAGGCCGGACCCAACTGGACTAGCGGACCTCTCCTACGAGCAGTACTTC

V: TRBV28
J: TRBJ2-1
length: 13
D: NA
size: once
CDR3: CASRQISARAEVF
DNA: TGTGCCAGCAGACAAATTTCAGCGAGGGCGGAGGTCTTC

V: TRBV28
J: TRBJ2-5
length: 18
D: NA
size: NA
CDR3: CASSLDRVGRGVQETQYF
DNA: TGTGCCAGCAGTTTAGACAGGGTGGGTCGCGGGGTACAAGAGACCCAGTACTTC

V: TRBV11-2
J: TRBJ2-3
length: 16
D: NA
size: few
CDR3: CASTIPKGFSTDTQYF
DNA: TGTGCCAGCACCATACCGAAGGGATTTAGCACAGATACGCAGTATTTT

V: TRBV28
J: TRBJ1-2
length: 15
D: NA
size: NA
CDR3: CASTRGGVTNYGYTF
DNA: TGTGCCAGCACCCGAGGGGGGGTAACTAACTATGGCTACACCTTC

V: TRBV5-6
J: TRBJ2-3
length: 16
D: NA
size: NA
CDR3: CASSPFWGGYTDTQYF
DNA: TGTGCCAGCAGCCCCTTTTGGGGAGGCTACACAGATACGCAGTATTTT

V: TRBV7-9
J: TRBJ2-1
length: 16
D: TRBD1
size: NA
CDR3: CASSSVPGQGANEQFF
DNA: TGTGCCAGCAGCTCAGTTCCGGGACAGGGGGCTAACGAGCAGTTCTTC

V: TRBV7-6
J: TRBJ2-4
length: 15
D: TRBD2
size: NA
CDR3: CASSLGGGGGNIQYF
DNA: TGTGCCAGCAGCTTAGGGGGGGGAGGAGGGAACATTCAGTACTTC

V: TRBV30
J: TRBJ2-5
length: 14
D: TRBD2
size: NA
CDR3: CAWSVGSSGETQYF
DNA: TGTGCCTGGAGTGTGGGTTCTAGCGGAGAGACCCAGTACTTC

V: TRBV2
J: TRBJ2-7
length: 12
D: NA
size: NA
CDR3: CATRTEGYEQYF
DNA: TGTGCCACCAGGACGGAGGGGTACGAGCAGTACTTC

V: TRBV6-9
J: TRBJ2-7
length: 14
D: NA
size: NA
CDR3: CASSYEGLNYEQYF
DNA: TGTGCCAGCAGTTACGAAGGACTCAATTACGAGCAGTACTTC

V: TRBV28
J: TRBJ2-2
length: 14
D: TRBD1
size: NA
CDR3: CASSLTGVNGELFF
DNA: TGTGCCAGCAGTTTGACAGGGGTAAACGGGGAGCTGTTTTTT

V: TRBV7-3
J: TRBJ2-5
length: 15
D: NA
size: NA
CDR3: CASSQFSGGFETQYF
DNA: TGTGCCAGCAGCCAATTCTCTGGGGGATTCGAGACCCAGTACTTC

V: TRBV18
J: TRBJ1-1
length: 15
D: TRBD1
size: NA
CDR3: CASSPPPGQGIGAFF
DNA: TGTGCCAGCTCGCCACCTCCGGGACAGGGGATTGGGGCTTTCTTT

V: TRBV6-4
J: TRBJ2-2
length: 14
D: TRBD2
size: NA
CDR3: CASGGGSVTGELFF
DNA: TGTGCCAGTGGGGGGGGGAGCGTCACCGGGGAGCTGTTTTTT

V: TRBV28
J: TRBJ2-7
length: 14
D: TRBD1
size: NA
CDR3: CASSLWRTGTEQYF
DNA: TGTGCCAGCAGTTTATGGCGGACAGGGACCGAGCAGTACTTC

V: TRBV9
J: TRBJ2-1
length: 15
D: NA
size: once
CDR3: CASSLEISSYNEQFF
DNA: TGTGCCAGCTCCCTGGAGATTAGCTCCTACAATGAGCAGTTCTTC